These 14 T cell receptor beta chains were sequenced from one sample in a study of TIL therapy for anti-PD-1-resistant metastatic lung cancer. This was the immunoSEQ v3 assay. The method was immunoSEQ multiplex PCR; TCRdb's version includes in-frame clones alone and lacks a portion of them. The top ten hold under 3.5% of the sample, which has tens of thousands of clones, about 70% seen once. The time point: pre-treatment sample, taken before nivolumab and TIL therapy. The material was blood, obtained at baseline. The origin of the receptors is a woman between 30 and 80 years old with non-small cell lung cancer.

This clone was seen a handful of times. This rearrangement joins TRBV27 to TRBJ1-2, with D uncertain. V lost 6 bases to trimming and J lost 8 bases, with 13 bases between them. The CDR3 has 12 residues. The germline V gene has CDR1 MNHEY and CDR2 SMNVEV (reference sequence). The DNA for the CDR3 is TGTGCCAGCAGCTCGGGAGTGGAGGGCTACACCTTC. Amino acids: CASSSGVEGYTF.

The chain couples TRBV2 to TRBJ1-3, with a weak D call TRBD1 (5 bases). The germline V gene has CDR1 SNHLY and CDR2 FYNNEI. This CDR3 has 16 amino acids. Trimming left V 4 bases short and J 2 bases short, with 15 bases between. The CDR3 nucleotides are TGTGCCAGCAGTGCTATCTCCGGGGGGGCTGGAAACACCATATATTTT. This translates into CASSAISGGAGNTIYF.

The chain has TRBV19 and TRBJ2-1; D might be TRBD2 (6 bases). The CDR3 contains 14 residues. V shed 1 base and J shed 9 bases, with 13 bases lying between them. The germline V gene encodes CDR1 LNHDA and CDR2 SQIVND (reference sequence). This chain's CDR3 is CASSIVGGSGEQFF. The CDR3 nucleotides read TGTGCCAGTAGTATAGTCGGAGGGAGTGGTGAGCAGTTCTTC.

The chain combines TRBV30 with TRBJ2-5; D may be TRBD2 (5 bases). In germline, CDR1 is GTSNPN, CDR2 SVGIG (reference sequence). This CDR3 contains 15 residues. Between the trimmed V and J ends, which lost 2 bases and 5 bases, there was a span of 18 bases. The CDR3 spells CAWSSSRGKLETQYF. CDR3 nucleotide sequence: TGTGCCTGGAGTAGTAGCCGGGGAAAATTGGAGACCCAGTACTTC.

In DNA, the CDR3 is TGTGCCAGCAGCCAGGACAGGGGTGGGACCAATGAGCAGTTCTTC. This encodes CASSQDRGGTNEQFF. The chain combines TRBV7-8 with TRBJ2-1, with 9 bases identical to TRBD1. The CDR3 is 15 residues long. Germline values: CDR1 SGHVS, CDR2 FQNEAQ. The V and J ends lost 5 bases and 6 bases, in that order; junction bases with no gene match: 8.

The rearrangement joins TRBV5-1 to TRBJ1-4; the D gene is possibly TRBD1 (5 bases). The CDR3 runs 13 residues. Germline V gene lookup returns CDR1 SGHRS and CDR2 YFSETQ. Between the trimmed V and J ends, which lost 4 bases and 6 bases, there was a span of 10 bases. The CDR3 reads CASSLTVDEKLFF. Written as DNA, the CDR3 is TGCGCCAGCAGCCTGACAGTCGATGAAAAACTGTTTTTT.

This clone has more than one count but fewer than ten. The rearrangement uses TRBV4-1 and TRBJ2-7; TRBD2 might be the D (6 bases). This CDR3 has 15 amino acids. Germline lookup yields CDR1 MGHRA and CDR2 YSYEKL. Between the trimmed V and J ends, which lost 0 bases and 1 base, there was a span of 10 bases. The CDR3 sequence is CASSQEGRGSYEQYF. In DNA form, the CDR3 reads TGCGCCAGCAGCCAAGAGGGCCGGGGGTCCTACGAGCAGTACTTC.

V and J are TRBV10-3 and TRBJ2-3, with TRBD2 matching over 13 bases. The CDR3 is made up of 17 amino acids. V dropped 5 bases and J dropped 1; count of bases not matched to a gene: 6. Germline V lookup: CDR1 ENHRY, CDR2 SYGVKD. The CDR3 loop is CAISSSGTSGGTDTQYF. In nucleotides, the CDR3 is TGTGCCATCAGTTCCAGTGGGACTAGCGGGGGCACAGATACGCAGTATTTT.

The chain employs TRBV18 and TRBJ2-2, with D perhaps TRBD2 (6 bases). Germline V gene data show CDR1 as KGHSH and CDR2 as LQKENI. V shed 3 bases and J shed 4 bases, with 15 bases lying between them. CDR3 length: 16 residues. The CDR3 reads CASSPALATSTGELFF. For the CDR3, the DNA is TGTGCCAGCTCACCTGCACTAGCCACGAGCACCGGGGAGCTGTTTTTT.

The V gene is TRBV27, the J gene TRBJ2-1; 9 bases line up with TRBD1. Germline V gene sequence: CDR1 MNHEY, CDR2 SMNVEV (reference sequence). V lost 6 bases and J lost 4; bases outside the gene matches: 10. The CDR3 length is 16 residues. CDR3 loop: CASRPLPGQGYNEQFF. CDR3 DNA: TGTGCCAGCAGACCTTTACCGGGACAGGGTTACAATGAGCAGTTCTTC.

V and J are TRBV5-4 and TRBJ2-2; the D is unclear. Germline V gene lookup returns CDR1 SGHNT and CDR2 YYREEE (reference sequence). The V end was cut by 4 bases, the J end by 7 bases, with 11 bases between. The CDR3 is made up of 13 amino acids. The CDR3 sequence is CASSQGLGGELFF. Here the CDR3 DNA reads TGTGCCAGCAGCCAAGGGTTAGGCGGGGAGCTGTTTTTT.

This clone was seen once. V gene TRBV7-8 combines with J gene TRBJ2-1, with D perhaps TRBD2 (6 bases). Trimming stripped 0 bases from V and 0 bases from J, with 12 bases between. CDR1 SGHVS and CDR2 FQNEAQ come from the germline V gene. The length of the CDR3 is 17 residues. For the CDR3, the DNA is TGTGCCAGCAGCTTAGCGGGGACTCGGAGCTCCTACAATGAGCAGTTCTTC. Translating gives CASSLAGTRSSYNEQFF.

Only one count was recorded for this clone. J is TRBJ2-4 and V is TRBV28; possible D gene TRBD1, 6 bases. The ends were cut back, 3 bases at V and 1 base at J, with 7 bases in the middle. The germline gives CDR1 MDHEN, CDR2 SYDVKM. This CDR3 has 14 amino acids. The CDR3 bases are TGTGCCAGCAGTTTCCAGGGGGCCAAAAACATTCAGTACTTC. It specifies CASSFQGAKNIQYF.

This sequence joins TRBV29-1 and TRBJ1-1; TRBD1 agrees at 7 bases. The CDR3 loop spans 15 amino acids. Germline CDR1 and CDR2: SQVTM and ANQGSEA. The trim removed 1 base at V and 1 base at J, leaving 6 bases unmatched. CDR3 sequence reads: CSVEVPDRSNTEAFF. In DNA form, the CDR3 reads TGCAGCGTTGAAGTACCGGACAGGTCGAACACTGAAGCTTTCTTT.